The text below deals with one TCR beta chain. Which antigen it targets is not known. Base-call qualities are not available, and no considerably larger clone is one nucleotide away. Library preparation employed the immunoSEQ multiplex PCR assay. In its TCRdb copy, this immuneACCESS table keeps in-frame sequences only and misses some clones. Where compared with another copy, unresolved V genes explain less than half of these, and the others have no known cause. The sample table holds approximately 140,000 clones, of which roughly 89% were seen once. The ten largest clonotypes hold about 11% of the sample. The data were obtained in a study of control samples from healthy donors and cancer patients (dated by TCRdb to the early 2020s). V loses 2 bases at its end and J loses 3 bases; junction bases beyond the gene matches: 11. The germline V gene supplies CDR1 SGHDN and CDR2 FVKESK. The CDR3, from cysteine to phenylalanine, totals 18 residues. This entry keeps only the CDR3 DNA: 54 bases, framed from base 1.

The clonotype originates from a man aged 25 to 40 in good health. The specimen was blood. Recombination connected TRBV14 to TRBJ2-1, and 9 junction bases match TRBD2. The CDR3 protein is CASSQWNTGTSSYNEQFF. The nucleotide sequence reads as follows: TGTGCCAGCAGCCAATGGAATACCGGGACTAGCAGCTACAATGAGCAGTTCTTC.